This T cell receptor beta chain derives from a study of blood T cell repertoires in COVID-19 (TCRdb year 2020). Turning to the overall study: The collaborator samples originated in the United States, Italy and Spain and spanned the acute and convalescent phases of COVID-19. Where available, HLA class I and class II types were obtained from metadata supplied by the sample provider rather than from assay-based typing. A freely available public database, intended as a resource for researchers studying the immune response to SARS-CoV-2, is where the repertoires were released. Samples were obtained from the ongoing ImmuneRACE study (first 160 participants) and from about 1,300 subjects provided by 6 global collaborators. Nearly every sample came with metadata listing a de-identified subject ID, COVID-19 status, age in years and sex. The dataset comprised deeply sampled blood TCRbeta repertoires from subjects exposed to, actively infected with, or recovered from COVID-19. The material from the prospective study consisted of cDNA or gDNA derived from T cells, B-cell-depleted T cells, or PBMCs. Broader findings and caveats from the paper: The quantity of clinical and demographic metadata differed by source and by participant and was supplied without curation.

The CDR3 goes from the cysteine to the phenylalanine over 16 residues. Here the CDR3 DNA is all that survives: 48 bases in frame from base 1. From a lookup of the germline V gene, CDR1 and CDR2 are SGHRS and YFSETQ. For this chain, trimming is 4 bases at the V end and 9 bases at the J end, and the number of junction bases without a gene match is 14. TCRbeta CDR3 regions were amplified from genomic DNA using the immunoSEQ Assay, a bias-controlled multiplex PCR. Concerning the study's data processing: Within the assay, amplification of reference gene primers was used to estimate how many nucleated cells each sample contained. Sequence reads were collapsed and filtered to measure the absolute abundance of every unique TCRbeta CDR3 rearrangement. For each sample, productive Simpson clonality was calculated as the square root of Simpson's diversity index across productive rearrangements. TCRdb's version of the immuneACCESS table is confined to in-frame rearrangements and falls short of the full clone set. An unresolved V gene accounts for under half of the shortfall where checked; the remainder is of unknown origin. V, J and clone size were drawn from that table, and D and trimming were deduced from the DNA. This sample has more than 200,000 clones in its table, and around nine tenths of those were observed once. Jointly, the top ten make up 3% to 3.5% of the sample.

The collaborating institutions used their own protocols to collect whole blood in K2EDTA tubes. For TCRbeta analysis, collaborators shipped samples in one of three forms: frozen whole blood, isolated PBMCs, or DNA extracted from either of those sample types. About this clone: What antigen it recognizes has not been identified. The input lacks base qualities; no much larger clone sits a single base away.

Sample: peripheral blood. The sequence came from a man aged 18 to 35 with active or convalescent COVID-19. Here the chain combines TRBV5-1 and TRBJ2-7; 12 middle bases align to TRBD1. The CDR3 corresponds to CASSPGTGGAGLLQYF. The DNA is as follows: TGCGCCAGCAGCCCGGGGACAGGGGGCGCAGGGTTATTGCAGTACTTC.